This T cell receptor beta chain is drawn from a study of vaccination and CD4 T cells after COVID-19. Treatment specified: roughly 10-day PBMC culture with coronavirus spike peptide pools or control peptides (ViraFEST assay). Cultured CD4+ T cell DNA was sequenced using the Oncomine TCR Beta short-read assay. Each CDR3 protein gets one entry after TCRdb re-called the PCR reads with MiXCR. The profile shows some 16,000 distinct CDR3 sequences, 53% of them singletons. Points on this clonotype: What it binds is unknown.

The CDR3 runs to 14 residues. Germline CDR1 SGHTS, CDR2 YDEGEE. The J segment lost 7 bases and the V segment lost 7 bases, leaving 9 bases of the junction unmatched. This clonotype originated in a human donor who had recovered from COVID-19. Sequenced: CD4+ T cells from blood, cultured in vitro. This chain joins TRBV5-8 and TRBJ2-1; TRBD2 agrees at 9 bases. CDR3 in amino acids: CASGVSGSLNEQFF. Here the CDR3 DNA reads TGTGCCAGCGGGGTTAGCGGGAGTTTGAATGAGCAGTTCTTC.